This passage covers 25 T cell receptor beta chains from one sample sequenced in a study of shared clonotypes between healthy human individuals. The assay was immunoSEQ multiplex PCR, and TCRdb's table has in-frame clones only and misses some. The sample includes about 680,000 clones, roughly 70% seen only once; the top ten take approximately 2%. The sequenced sample was memory CD4+ T cells sorted from blood. As for subset: CD45RA-negative fraction. These TCRs come from a woman in her twenties or thirties in good health.

The chain uses TRBV6-1 and TRBJ2-3; D possibly matches TRBD1 or TRBD2 (5 bases each). CDR3 length equals 10 residues. Germline CDR1 is MNHNS and CDR2 is SASEGT. Trimming left V 8 bases short and J 5 bases short, with 5 bases between. The CDR3 spells CASGGDTQYF. The CDR3 region has the DNA TGTGCCAGCGGGGGAGATACGCAGTATTTT.

CDR3 sequence reads: CASSPRDQQAYGYTF. The CDR3 coding sequence is TGTGCCAGCTCACCCCGGGACCAGCAGGCGTATGGCTACACCTTC. The rearrangement joins TRBV18 to TRBJ1-2; TRBD1 might be the D (5 bases). The CDR3 spans 15 residues. Trimming took 3 bases from V and 5 from J, leaving 16 bases between them. The germline V gene encodes CDR1 KGHSH and CDR2 LQKENI.

This clone was seen a handful of times. J is TRBJ1-4 and V is TRBV5-4, with a tentative D call TRBD1 (5 bases). CDR1 SGHNT and CDR2 YYREEE come from the germline V gene (reference sequence). This CDR3 is built from 15 residues. V was shortened by 0 bases and J by 8 bases, with 14 bases between the two germline ends. The CDR3 bases are TGTGCCAGCAGCTTGGAGGCAGGGTCGGGGGAAAAACTGTTTTTT. Residues: CASSLEAGSGEKLFF.

The chain carries TRBV11-2 and TRBJ2-3, with TRBD2 matching over 11 bases. V shed 0 bases, J shed 3 bases, and the junction held 5 bases outside the gene matches. The V gene's germline CDR1 is SGHAT and CDR2 FQNNGV. The CDR3 sequence is 17 residues long. The CDR3 protein is CASSLDWLAGGTDTQYF. The CDR3 DNA follows: TGTGCCAGCAGCTTAGATTGGCTAGCGGGAGGAACAGATACGCAGTATTTT.

The CDR3 DNA reads TGCGCCAGCAGCTTGGCCTTTCGACAGGGGGCAGATACGCAGTATTTT. Amino acids: CASSLAFRQGADTQYF. The J gene is TRBJ2-3, the V gene TRBV5-1; 9 nucleotides match TRBD1. Losses at the gene ends were 0 bases for V and 4 bases for J; bases not matched to a gene: 6. There are 16 residues in the CDR3. Germline assignment: CDR1 SGHRS and CDR2 YFSETQ.

J is TRBJ2-7 and V is TRBV19, with TRBD1 identical over 8 bases. The J segment lost 5 bases and the V segment lost 0 bases, leaving 9 bases of the junction unmatched. CDR1 is LNHDA, CDR2 SQIVND, per germline (reference sequence). This CDR3 contains 16 residues. In nucleotides, the CDR3 is TGTGCCAGTAGTATAGATAGAGGACAGGGCTTCGACGAGCAGTACTTC. Translated: CASSIDRGQGFDEQYF.

This chain links TRBV25-1 with TRBJ2-1; TRBD2 might be the D (6 bases). This CDR3 comprises 16 residues. The germline V gene has CDR1 MGHDK and CDR2 SYGVNS. The V gene lost 0 bases and the J gene lost 3 bases, with 12 bases spanning the gap. The CDR3: CASSEYGPGSYNEQFF. The CDR3 nucleotides read TGTGCCAGCAGTGAATATGGCCCCGGGAGCTACAATGAGCAGTTCTTC.

This chain links TRBV6-5 with TRBJ2-1; TRBD2 matches at 7 bases. The CDR3 extends over 15 amino acids. V lost 5 bases and J lost 0; bases outside the gene matches: 4. Germline CDR1 is MNHEY and CDR2 is SVGAGI. The CDR3 DNA follows: TGTGCCAGCAGTACTAGCGCGAGCTCCTACAATGAGCAGTTCTTC. This encodes CASSTSASSYNEQFF.

This clone was seen just once. This clone may be a read error of a much larger clone one base away. The chain carries TRBV7-9 and TRBJ2-5, with unresolved D. The J call may be incorrect, as the DNA end agrees better with TRBJ2-7. CDR1 SEHNR and CDR2 FQNEAQ come from the germline V gene (reference sequence). The CDR3 loop spans 11 amino acids. The CDR3 sequence: CASSPSYEQYF. The CDR3 DNA sequence: TGTGCCAGCAGCCCCTCCTACGAGCAGTACTTC.

The chain is built from TRBV5-6 and TRBJ2-7; 9 bases map to TRBD1. This CDR3 spans 12 amino acids. V lost 4 bases to trimming and J lost 9 bases; unmatched junction nucleotides: 5. Germline CDR1 is SGHDT and CDR2 is YYEEEE. The CDR3: CASSGTGSGQYF. The CDR3 DNA sequence: TGTGCCAGCAGCGGGACAGGGTCGGGGCAGTACTTC.

This clone was picked up a small number of times. The chain uses TRBV11-2 and TRBJ1-1; 12 bases fit TRBD1. V trimming: 5 bases; J trimming: 3 bases; junction bases outside the gene matches: 10. Germline V gene data show CDR1 as SGHAT and CDR2 as FQNNGV. The CDR3 spans 17 residues. DNA for the CDR3: TGTGCCAGCAGCCCACACTGGGACAGGGGGCCCCACACTGAAGCTTTCTTT. Protein product: CASSPHWDRGPHTEAFF.

The chain couples TRBV30 to TRBJ2-2; 7 bases map to TRBD1. Trimming removed 3 bases from V and 2 bases from J; junction bases left unmatched: 9. The CDR3 length is 16 residues. Germline CDR1 and CDR2: GTSNPN and SVGIG (reference sequence). CDR3 in amino acids: CAWSPKRGQNTGELFF. CDR3 nucleotide sequence: TGTGCCTGGAGCCCGAAGAGGGGGCAAAACACCGGGGAGCTGTTTTTT.

This clone was observed a single time. Additional DNA sequences in this sample encode the identical CDR3. The chain links TRBV5-1 to TRBJ2-3; TRBD1 aligns across 8 bases. The CDR3 sequence is 14 residues long. Germline trimming cut 2 bases from V and 6 bases from J; bases unmatched to any gene: 5. Germline CDR1 is SGHRS and CDR2 is YFSETQ. The CDR3 DNA reads TGCGCCAGCAGCTTTGGAACAGGGGGGGATACGCAGTATTTT. As protein: CASSFGTGGDTQYF.

V and J are TRBV6-5 and TRBJ1-1; D remains ambiguous. The germline gives CDR1 MNHEY, CDR2 SVGAGI. V was shortened by 6 bases and J by 3 bases, with 11 bases between the two germline ends. The CDR3 is 13 amino acids. CDR3 amino acids: CASRDIGDTEAFF. CDR3 DNA sequence: TGTGCCAGCAGAGACATAGGTGACACTGAAGCTTTCTTT.

J is TRBJ2-1 and V is TRBV6-1, with TRBD2 matching over 10 bases. The CDR3 has 13 amino acids. J was trimmed by 15 bases and V by 8 bases; bases with no gene match: 13. Germline V CDR1 and CDR2: MNHNS, SASEGT. The CDR3 sequence is CASAASGRAARFF. For the CDR3, the DNA is TGTGCCAGCGCCGCTAGCGGGAGAGCCGCGCGGTTCTTC.

This clone was seen just once. The rearrangement uses TRBV6-6 and TRBJ1-4; weak D call: TRBD1 (5 bases). The germline CDR1 and CDR2 sequences are MNHNY and SVGAGI (reference sequence). This CDR3 spans 15 amino acids. Trimming cost V 2 bases and J 1 base, with 8 bases left between them. The CDR3 coding sequence is TGTGCCAGCAGTTACCGGGACGGAACTAATGAAAAACTGTTTTTT. It specifies CASSYRDGTNEKLFF.

This chain links TRBV7-6 with TRBJ2-7, with 7 nucleotides matching TRBD2. The CDR3 is 15 residues long. The V gene's germline CDR1 is SGHVS and CDR2 FNYEAQ. The V segment lost 7 bases and the J segment 2 bases; nucleotides outside the gene matches: 11. This CDR3 reads CASTLEASGPYEQYF. Written as DNA, the CDR3 is TGTGCCAGCACCCTAGAGGCTAGCGGTCCCTACGAGCAGTACTTC.

V gene TRBV5-5 combines with J gene TRBJ2-3, with a tentative D call TRBD1 (6 bases). The CDR3 has 13 amino acids. Germline V gene sequence: CDR1 SGHKS, CDR2 YYEKEE (reference sequence). Trimming removed 4 bases from V and 3 bases from J, with 9 bases in between. As DNA, the CDR3 is TGTGCCAGCAGCAAGGGGGATACAGATACGCAGTATTTT. It yields the protein CASSKGDTDTQYF.

This chain uses TRBV27 with TRBJ2-7; 10 bases line up with TRBD1. Germline CDR1 reads MNHEY; CDR2 reads SMNVEV (reference sequence). The CDR3 length is 14 residues. Unmatched junction bases numbered 4, after V lost 5 bases and J lost 3 bases. CDR3 nucleotide sequence: TGTGCCAGCAGTCGACAGGGGGCTTTCTACGAGCAGTACTTC. Encoded protein: CASSRQGAFYEQYF.

A few counts support this clone. The chain uses TRBV6-1 and TRBJ1-5, with 9 bases fitting TRBD1. The length of the CDR3 is 14 residues. J lost 6 bases, V lost 2 bases, and 2 bases had no gene match. Germline V gene lookup returns CDR1 MNHNS and CDR2 SASEGT. The CDR3 coding sequence is TGTGCCAGCAGTGAAATGACAGGGGGTCAGCCCCAGCATTTT. This gives the protein CASSEMTGGQPQHF.

Note on this clone: Additional DNA sequences in this sample encode the identical CDR3. The V call is TRBV5-4, the J call TRBJ1-2; perhaps TRBD1 as D (5 bases). The germline V gene has CDR1 SGHNT and CDR2 YYREEE (reference sequence). This CDR3 has 14 residues. The V gene lost 0 bases and the J gene lost 3 bases, with 9 bases spanning the gap. CDR3 DNA: TGTGCCAGCAGCTTGGGTGGGGCGGACTATGGCTACACCTTC. Protein sequence: CASSLGGADYGYTF.

The genes are TRBV6-1 and TRBJ1-1; unclear D gene. This CDR3 region has 10 residues. Trimming left V 6 bases short and J 11 bases short, with 10 bases between. Germline V lookup: CDR1 MNHNS, CDR2 SASEGT. CDR3: CASSQIGAFF. The DNA of the CDR3 is TGTGCCAGCAGCCAGATCGGGGCTTTCTTT.

J is TRBJ1-4 and V is TRBV15; D may be TRBD1 (5 bases). Germline V CDR1 and CDR2: LNHNV, YYDKDF (reference sequence). Trimming left V 2 bases short and J 14 bases short, with 24 bases between. This CDR3 spans 16 amino acids. The CDR3 region is CATSRRLTAGSERLFF. CDR3 nucleotide sequence: TGTGCCACCAGCAGACGTTTGACAGCCGGCTCCGAGCGGCTGTTTTTT.

V usage is TRBV11-2 and J usage is TRBJ2-2; 11 bases line up with TRBD1. This CDR3 comprises 18 residues. CDR1 is SGHAT, CDR2 FQNNGV, per germline. The ends lost 4 bases at V and 5 bases at J; junction bases unmatched: 12. The CDR3 spells CASSSPGGQGAITGELFF. CDR3 nucleotide sequence: TGTGCCAGCAGCTCCCCCGGCGGACAGGGGGCGATTACCGGGGAGCTGTTTTTT. Drawing the rest from reference TRBV11-2 and TRBJ2-2, the complete variable domain is EAGVAQSPRYKIIEKRQSVAFWCNPISGHATLYWYQQILGQGPKLLIQFQNNGVVDDSQLPKDRFSAERLKGVDSTLKIQPAKLEDSAVYLCASSSPGGQGAITGELFFGEGSRLTVL.

This chain uses TRBV29-1 with TRBJ1-4; possibly TRBD1 for D (6 bases). Germline CDR1 and CDR2: SQVTM and ANQGSEA. CDR3 size: 13 residues. Trimming stripped 4 bases from V and 8 bases from J, with 14 bases between. The CDR3 DNA follows: TGCAGCGTTGGAAGTGGCGGGGGCGAAAAACTGTTTTTT. It translates to CSVGSGGGEKLFF. The variable domain in full, completed from reference TRBV29-1 and TRBJ1-4, reads SAVISQKPSRDICQRGTSLTIQCQVDSQVTMMFWYRQQPGQSLTLIATANQGSEATYESGFVIDKFPISRPNLTFSTLTVSNMSPEDSSIYLCSVGSGGGEKLFFGSGTQLSVL.